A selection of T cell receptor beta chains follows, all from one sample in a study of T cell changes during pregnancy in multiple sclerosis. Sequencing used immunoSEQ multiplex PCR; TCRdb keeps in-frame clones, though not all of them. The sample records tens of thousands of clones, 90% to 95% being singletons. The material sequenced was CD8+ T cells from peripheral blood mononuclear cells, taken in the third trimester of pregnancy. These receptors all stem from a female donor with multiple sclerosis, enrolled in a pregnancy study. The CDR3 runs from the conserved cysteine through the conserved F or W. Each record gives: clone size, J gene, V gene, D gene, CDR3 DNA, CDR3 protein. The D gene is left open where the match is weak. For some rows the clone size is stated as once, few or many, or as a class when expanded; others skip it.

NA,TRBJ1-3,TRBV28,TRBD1,TGTGCCAGCAGCATGACAGGGGGCTCTGGAAACACCATATATTTT,CASSMTGGSGNTIYF
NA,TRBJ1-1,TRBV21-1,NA,TGTGCCAGCAGCAAAGGACGACAGGGCCACACTGAAGCTTTCTTT,CASSKGRQGHTEAFF
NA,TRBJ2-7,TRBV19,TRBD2,TGTGCCAGTAGTTCCGTTAGCGGGGCCTACGAGCAGTACTTC,CASSSVSGAYEQYF
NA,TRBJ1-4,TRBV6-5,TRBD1,TGTGCCAGCAGTCTTAGGACAGGGGCCGAGGAAAAACTGTTTTTT,CASSLRTGAEEKLFF
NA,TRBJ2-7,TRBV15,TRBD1,TGTGCCACCAGCAGCCGACAGGGATCCTACGAGCAGTACTTC,CATSSRQGSYEQYF
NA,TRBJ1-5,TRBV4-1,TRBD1,TGCGCCAGCAGCCCTCCGGGACAGGGTAATCAGCCCCAGCATTTT,CASSPPGQGNQPQHF
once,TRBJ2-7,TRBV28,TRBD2,TGTGCCAGCAGTTTCGGCGGGGGGGTCTCCTACGAGCAGTACTTC,CASSFGGGVSYEQYF
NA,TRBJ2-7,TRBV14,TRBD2,TGTGCCAGCAGCCCCTGGGGAGGGGACTACGAGCAGTACTTC,CASSPWGGDYEQYF
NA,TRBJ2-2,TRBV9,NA,TGTGCCAGCAGCGTAGGTTTAGGGCAGGGGACCGGGGAGCTGTTTTTT,CASSVGLGQGTGELFF
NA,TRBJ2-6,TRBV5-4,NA,TGTGCCAGCAGCTTAGATCTAGTATATGGGGCCAACGTCCTGACTTTC,CASSLDLVYGANVLTF
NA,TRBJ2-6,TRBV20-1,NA,TGCAGTGCAACTTCAAACGTCCTGACTTTC,CSATSNVLTF
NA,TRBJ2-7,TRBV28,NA,TGTGCCAGCAGCTCATCGACCGGGTACGAAAGCTACGAGCAGTACTTC,CASSSSTGYESYEQYF
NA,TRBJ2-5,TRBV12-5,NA,TGTGCTAGTGGTTTGTTCACTGCGGGCCCAGTAACTGAGACCCAGTACTTC,CASGLFTAGPVTETQYF
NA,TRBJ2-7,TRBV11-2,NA,TGTGCCAGCAGCCCCTCAGGGATCTCCTACGAGCAGTACTTC,CASSPSGISYEQYF
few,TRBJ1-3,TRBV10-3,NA,TGTGCCATCAGTAGAACAGGAGAATCTTTGGGAAACACCATATATTTT,CAISRTGESLGNTIYF
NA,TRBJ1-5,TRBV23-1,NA,TGCGCCAGCAGTCAATCGATGTACCGGGGTCAGCCCCAGCATTTT,CASSQSMYRGQPQHF